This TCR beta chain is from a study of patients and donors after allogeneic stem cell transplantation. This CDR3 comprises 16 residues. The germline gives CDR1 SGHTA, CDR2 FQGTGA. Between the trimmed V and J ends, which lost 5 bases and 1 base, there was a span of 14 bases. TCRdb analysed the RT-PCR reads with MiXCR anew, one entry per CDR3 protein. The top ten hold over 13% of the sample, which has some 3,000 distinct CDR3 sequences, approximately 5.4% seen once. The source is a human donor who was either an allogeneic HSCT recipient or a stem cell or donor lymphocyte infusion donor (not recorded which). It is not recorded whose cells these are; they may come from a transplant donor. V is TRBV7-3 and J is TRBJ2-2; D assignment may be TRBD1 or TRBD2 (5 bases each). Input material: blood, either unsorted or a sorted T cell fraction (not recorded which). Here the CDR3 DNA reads TGTGCCAGCAGCATCGCCGGGACCCTGAACACCGGGGAGCTGTTTTTT. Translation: CASSIAGTLNTGELFF. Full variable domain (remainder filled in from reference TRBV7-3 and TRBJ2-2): GAGVSQTPSNKVTEKGKYVELRCDPISGHTALYWYRQSLGQGPEFLIYFQGTGAADDSGLPNDRFFAVRPEGSVSTLKIQRTERGDSAVYLCASSIAGTLNTGELFFGEGSRLTVL.